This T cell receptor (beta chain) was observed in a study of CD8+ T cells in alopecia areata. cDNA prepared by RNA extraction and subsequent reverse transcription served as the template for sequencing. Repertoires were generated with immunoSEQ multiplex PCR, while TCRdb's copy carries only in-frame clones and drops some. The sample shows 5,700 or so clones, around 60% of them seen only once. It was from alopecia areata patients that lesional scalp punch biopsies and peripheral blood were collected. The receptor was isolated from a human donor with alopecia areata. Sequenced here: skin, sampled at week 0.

CDR3 bases: TGTGCCAGCACCCTAGCAGGGGACTACTACGAGCAGTACTTC. Translating it yields CASTLAGDYYEQYF. This chain uses TRBV11-2 with TRBJ2-7, with D possibly matching TRBD2 (7 bases). Germline CDR1 reads SGHAT; CDR2 reads FQNNGV. The length of the CDR3 is 14 residues. V was clipped by 7 bases and J by 3 bases, with 16 bases between them.